This T cell receptor beta chain is from a study of T cells after yellow fever vaccination. For the study at large: Preparation used SMART-Seq v4 Ultra Low Input for the low-cell-number fractions.

The trim removed 0 bases at V and 0 bases at J, leaving 8 bases unmatched. The CDR3 extends over 18 amino acids. Germline V lookup: CDR1 DFQATT, CDR2 SNEGSKA (reference sequence). Whole-study results and caveats: A weaker secondary response peaked on day 5, the primary on day 15.

Turning to this clonotype: The antigen is not known.

Generation of TCR cDNA used 5'RACE template switching (which added a universal primer site and UMIs). TCRdb passed the 5' RACE reads through MiXCR, listing each CDR3 protein once. The repertoire has around 140,000 distinct CDR3 sequences, 7.7% of them found once; the top ten carry around 0.73%. The J gene is TRBJ2-3, the V gene TRBV20-1; TRBD2 matches at 11 bases. The sequencing here drew on CD4+ T cells sorted from PBMCs, taken 5 days after the yellow fever booster vaccination. The clonotype was recovered from a man aged 25-40 years who received the YFV17D yellow fever vaccine. The DNA of the CDR3 is TGCAGTGCTAGAGACTTAACCGGGACTAGCGGCAGCACAGATACGCAGTATTTT. Translation: CSARDLTGTSGSTDTQYF.